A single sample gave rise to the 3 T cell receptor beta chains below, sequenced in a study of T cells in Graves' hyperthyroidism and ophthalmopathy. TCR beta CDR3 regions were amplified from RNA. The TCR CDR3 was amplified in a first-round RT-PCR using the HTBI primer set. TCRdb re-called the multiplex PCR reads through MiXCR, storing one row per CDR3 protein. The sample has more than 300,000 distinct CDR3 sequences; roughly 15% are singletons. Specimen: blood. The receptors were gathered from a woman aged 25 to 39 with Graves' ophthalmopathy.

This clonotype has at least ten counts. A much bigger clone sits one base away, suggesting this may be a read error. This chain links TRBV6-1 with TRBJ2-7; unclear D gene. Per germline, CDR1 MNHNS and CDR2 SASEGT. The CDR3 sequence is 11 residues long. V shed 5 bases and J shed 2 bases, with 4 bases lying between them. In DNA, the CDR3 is TGTGCCAGCAGTTACACCTACGAGCAGTACTTC. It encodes CASSYTYEQYF.

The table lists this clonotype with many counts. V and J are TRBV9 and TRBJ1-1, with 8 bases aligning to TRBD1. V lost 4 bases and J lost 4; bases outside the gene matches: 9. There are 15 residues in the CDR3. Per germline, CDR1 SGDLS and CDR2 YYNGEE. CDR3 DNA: TGTGCCAGCAGCCCGCGACAGGGGCCCGGCACTGAAGCTTTCTTT. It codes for CASSPRQGPGTEAFF.

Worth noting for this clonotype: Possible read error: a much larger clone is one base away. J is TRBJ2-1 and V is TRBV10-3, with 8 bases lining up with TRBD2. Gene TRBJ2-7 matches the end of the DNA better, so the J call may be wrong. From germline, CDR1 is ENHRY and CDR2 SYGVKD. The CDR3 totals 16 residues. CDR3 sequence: CAISEGQAGVYNEQYF. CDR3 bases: TGTGCCATCAGTGAAGGGCAAGCGGGGGTCTACAATGAGCAGTACTTC.